This is a list of T cell receptor beta chains from one sample in a study of CD8+CD57+ T cells in acquired aplastic anemia. One entry per CDR3 protein results from TCRdb running MiXCR on the reads. The sample consists of around 220,000 distinct CDR3 sequences, roughly 50% of them appearing once. Sample: sorted CD4+, CD8+, or CD8+CD57+ T cells (not recorded which) from PBMCs. The receptors here all came from a human donor with aplastic anemia. Both conserved end residues are part of each CDR3. The D gene is left open where the match is weak. For some rows the clone size is stated as once, few or many, or as a class when expanded; others skip it.

clone size	V gene	J gene	D gene	CDR3 DNA	CDR3 protein
once	TRBV25-1	TRBJ1-2	TRBD1	TGTGCCAGCAGTGCTAACGGACAGGGGGCCCCTGGCTACACCTTC	CASSANGQGAPGYTF
-	TRBV9	TRBJ2-5	-	TGTGCCAGCAGCGTAGGGCGGGACTTGCAAGAGACCCAGTACTTC	CASSVGRDLQETQYF
-	TRBV7-2	TRBJ2-2	TRBD1	TGCGCCAGCAGCCCCGGACAGGGTAGGAACACCGGGGAGCTGTTTTTT	CASSPGQGRNTGELFF
many	TRBV18	TRBJ1-6	TRBD1	TGTGCCAGCTCAGGGGACAGGGGTTCACCCCTCCACTTT	CASSGDRGSPLHF
-	TRBV7-3	TRBJ1-1	-	TGTGCCAGCAGCATTACAGGGAACACTGAAGCTTTCTTT	CASSITGNTEAFF
many	TRBV6-5	TRBJ2-5	-	TGTGCCAGCAGAGCATCAGGGATAGGAGAGACCCAGTACTTC	CASRASGIGETQYF
-	TRBV7-6	TRBJ2-7	-	TGTGCGCCGACAGGGAGGGCCTACGAGCAGTACTTC	CAPTGRAYEQYF
-	TRBV10-3	TRBJ1-2	-	TGTGCCATCCAGGAGGATTCCGCTAACTATGGCTACACCTTC	CAIQEDSANYGYTF
many	TRBV14	TRBJ2-3	-	TGTGCCAGCAGCCAAGCAAGGAATACGCAGTATTTT	CASSQARNTQYF
-	TRBV12-3/TRBV12-4	TRBJ2-7	-	TGTGCCAGCAGTCCCGGCAGGGGCGAGCAGTACTTC	CASSPGRGEQYF
many	TRBV3-1	TRBJ1-6	-	TGTGCCAGCAGCCAAGCTAGCGACAACTATAATTCACCCCTCCACTTT	CASSQASDNYNSPLHF
-	TRBV7-2	TRBJ2-1	-	TGTGCCAGCAGCTTAGGCTCTCCCGCAGGTGAGCAGTTCTTC	CASSLGSPAGEQFF
many	TRBV6-4	TRBJ1-4	TRBD1	TGTGCCAGCAGCGAACAACAGGGGGAGTGGGTCGAAAAACTGTTTTTT	CASSEQQGEWVEKLFF
many	TRBV6-1	TRBJ1-6	-	TGTGCCAGCAGTGAAGCAGGCAGGGATTCACCCCTCCACTTT	CASSEAGRDSPLHF
-	TRBV6-5	TRBJ2-1	-	TGTGCCAGCAGCCGGGACACTATACTGGGCTCCTACAATGAGCAGTTCTTC	CASSRDTILGSYNEQFF
-	TRBV6-5	TRBJ1-2	-	TGTGCCAGCAGGAAGGACGGGAACTATGGCTACACCTTC	CASRKDGNYGYTF
-	TRBV24-1	TRBJ1-2	-	TGTGCCACCAGTGCCCCCGGACAGTTCTACACCTTC	CATSAPGQFYTF
-	TRBV29-1	TRBJ2-2	TRBD1	TGCAGCGTAGTAGTGGGACAGTGGACCGGGGAGCTGTTTTTT	CSVVVGQWTGELFF
-	TRBV7-8	TRBJ2-5	TRBD2	TGTGCCGGCAGCTTGCGTACAGGGACTAGGGGGGAGACCCAGTACTTC	CAGSLRTGTRGETQYF
few	TRBV5-8	TRBJ2-2	-	TGTGCCAGCAGCCCGAAAGGGACAAGTGCCGGGGAGCTGTTTTTT	CASSPKGTSAGELFF
-	TRBV29-1	TRBJ2-7	TRBD2	TGCAGCGTGCTGGGACTAGCGGGAAGGTACGAGCAGTACTTC	CSVLGLAGRYEQYF
few	TRBV30	TRBJ1-4	-	TGTGCCGGGGGACAACGGGAAAAACTGTTTTTT	CAGGQREKLFF
-	TRBV2	TRBJ2-1	-	TGTGCCAGCAGTGAAGCGGGGGTGGACAATGAGCAGTTCTTC	CASSEAGVDNEQFF
-	TRBV20-1	TRBJ2-3	TRBD1	TGCAGTGCTCGAGCAACAGGGGGAGCGCAGTATTTT	CSARATGGAQYF
-	TRBV7-2	TRBJ2-7	-	TGTGCCAGCAGCTTGGATGGGCCGGGGACCTACGAGCAGTACTTC	CASSLDGPGTYEQYF
many	TRBV19	TRBJ1-2	-	TGTGCCAGTAGTACGAACCGGGACTTTAACTATGGCTACACCTTC	CASSTNRDFNYGYTF
-	TRBV15	TRBJ1-5	-	TGTGCCACCAGCAGAGATCATGGAGCAGAAGAGCATTTT	CATSRDHGAEEHF
-	TRBV7-7	TRBJ2-7	TRBD2	TGTGCTAGCAGCTTAGCGGGGGGGACCATGCACTTC	CASSLAGGTMHF
many	TRBV2	TRBJ2-3	-	TGTGCCAGCAGTGACGGAGGGGGTGGGTTGACAGATACGCAGTATTTT	CASSDGGGGLTDTQYF
many	TRBV5-4	TRBJ1-1	-	TGTGCCAGCAGCCCGGACCCTGAAGGGGGCACTGAAGCTTTCTTT	CASSPDPEGGTEAFF
many	TRBV5-1	TRBJ1-5	TRBD1	TGCGCCAGCAGCGCCGGGACAGGGGCGAGCAATCAGCCCCAGCATTTT	CASSAGTGASNQPQHF
once	TRBV3-1	TRBJ1-2	TRBD1	TGTGCCAGCAGCCAGCGGCCAGGGGGCAATCGAGGCTACACCTTC	CASSQRPGGNRGYTF
-	TRBV2	TRBJ2-3	-	TGTGCCAGCAGGGAGAACATAGCGAGCACAGATACGCAGTATTTT	CASRENIASTDTQYF
-	TRBV6-5	TRBJ2-3	-	TGCGCCAGCAGGGAGGAGACAGATACGCAGTATTTT	CASREETDTQYF
few	TRBV6-1	TRBJ2-4	-	TGTGCCAGCTCCGCAGATCGGATAACCAAAAACATTCAGTACTTC	CASSADRITKNIQYF
many	TRBV7-8	TRBJ2-7	TRBD2	TGTGCCAGCAGCTTACGGTCAGCGGGGGACCTTTCCTACGAGCAGTACTTC	CASSLRSAGDLSYEQYF
many	TRBV5-8	TRBJ1-1	-	TGTGCCAGCAGCTCCTTCCGGGACATGAACACTGAAGCTTTCTTT	CASSSFRDMNTEAFF
many	TRBV20-1	TRBJ2-7	-	TGCAGTGCTAGGCGAGGAATCTCCTCCTACGAGCAGTACTTC	CSARRGISSYEQYF
-	TRBV2	TRBJ1-6	-	TGTGCCAGCAGGGGCGATAATTCACCCCTCCACTTT	CASRGDNSPLHF
many	TRBV5-6	TRBJ2-1	TRBD2	TGTGCCAGCAGCGTGACTAGCGGGGCCTGGAGCTCCTACAATGAGCAGTTCTTC	CASSVTSGAWSSYNEQFF
-	TRBV12-3/TRBV12-4	TRBJ2-7	-	TGTGCCAGCAGTTTAGCAGCCACCTACGAGCAGTACTTC	CASSLAATYEQYF
-	TRBV2	TRBJ1-2	-	TGTGCCAGCAGGATGGCCGGACAGTATGGCTACACCTTC	CASRMAGQYGYTF
many	TRBV5-1	TRBJ2-7	TRBD2	TGCGCCAGCAGCTTAGCCGTGAGCGGGGGGGGCTACGAGCAGTACTTC	CASSLAVSGGGYEQYF
many	TRBV9	TRBJ1-4	TRBD1	TGTGCCAGCAGGCGAGATGACAGGGGTGAAAAACTGTTTTTT	CASRRDDRGEKLFF
-	TRBV6-6	TRBJ1-5	-	TGTGCCAGCAGCCCGGGACACCTCAATCAGCCCCAGCATTTT	CASSPGHLNQPQHF
-	TRBV7-9	TRBJ1-6	-	TGTGCCAGCAGCTTATCCGGGGTAGGTGAACCCCTCCACTTT	CASSLSGVGEPLHF
-	TRBV4-1	TRBJ1-3	-	TGCGCCAGCAGCAATGACGGGGAACATGGAAACACCATATATTTT	CASSNDGEHGNTIYF
-	TRBV12-3/TRBV12-4	TRBJ1-1	-	TGTGCCAGCAGTTTAAGCGGGGATGAAGCTTTCTTT	CASSLSGDEAFF
-	TRBV12-3/TRBV12-4	TRBJ1-5	-	TGTGCCAGCAGTCACAGGGATCAGCCCCAGCATTTT	CASSHRDQPQHF
many	TRBV20-1	TRBJ2-1	TRBD2	TGCAGTGCCCGCAATAGCGGGGGGGCGGGGAATGAGCAGTTCTTC	CSARNSGGAGNEQFF
-	TRBV25-1	TRBJ2-7	-	TGTGCCACCCAGTACCTCTCCTACGAGCAGTACTTC	CATQYLSYEQYF
many	TRBV7-8	TRBJ2-2	TRBD2	TGTGCCAGCAGCCCGGGACTAGCGGGGCCTACCGCCGGGGAGCTGTTTTTT	CASSPGLAGPTAGELFF
many	TRBV6-5	TRBJ1-2	TRBD1	TGTGCCAGCAGTCGCCGACAGGGTGGCTACACCTTC	CASSRRQGGYTF
many	TRBV28	TRBJ1-1	-	TGTGCCAGCAGTAGGACAGTCACGTCCTTCTTT	CASSRTVTSFF
once	TRBV10-3	TRBJ2-1	-	TGTGCCATCAGTGACGGTTACAACAATGAGCAGTTCTTC	CAISDGYNNEQFF
many	TRBV25-1	TRBJ2-3	-	TGTGCCAGCAACTTTCCCCCGGGGTCCACAGATACGCAGTATTTT	CASNFPPGSTDTQYF
-	TRBV19	TRBJ2-7	-	TGTGCCAGTAGTATAGCGTCCAGGTCGACCTACGAGCAGTACTTC	CASSIASRSTYEQYF
-	TRBV20-1	TRBJ2-1	-	TGCAGTGCTAGAAACCCGGGAGCCCGCTCCTACAATGAGCAGTTCTTC	CSARNPGARSYNEQFF
many	TRBV19	TRBJ2-6	TRBD1	TGTGCCAGTAGTAGGACAGGGACAAGCTCTGGGGCCAACGTCCTGACTTTC	CASSRTGTSSGANVLTF
-	TRBV2	TRBJ2-3	-	TGTGCCAGCAACCGGGACGGTAGCACAGATACGCAGTATTTT	CASNRDGSTDTQYF